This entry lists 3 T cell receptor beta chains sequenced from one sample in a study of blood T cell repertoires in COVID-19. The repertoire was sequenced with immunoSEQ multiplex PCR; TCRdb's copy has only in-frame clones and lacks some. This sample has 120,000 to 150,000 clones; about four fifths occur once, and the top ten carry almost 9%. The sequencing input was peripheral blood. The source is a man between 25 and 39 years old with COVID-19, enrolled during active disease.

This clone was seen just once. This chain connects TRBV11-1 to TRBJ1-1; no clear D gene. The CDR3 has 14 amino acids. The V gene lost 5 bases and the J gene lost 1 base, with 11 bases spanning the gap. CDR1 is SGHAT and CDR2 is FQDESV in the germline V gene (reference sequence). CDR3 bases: TGTGCCAGCAGCCGAGGCCTAGGGAACACTGAAGCTTTCTTT. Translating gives CASSRGLGNTEAFF. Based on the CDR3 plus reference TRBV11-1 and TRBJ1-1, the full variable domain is EAEVAQSPRYKITEKSQAVAFWCDPISGHATLYWYRQILGQGPELLVQFQDESVVDDSQLPKDRFSAERLKGVDSTLKIQPAELGDSAMYLCASSRGLGNTEAFFGQGTRLTVV.

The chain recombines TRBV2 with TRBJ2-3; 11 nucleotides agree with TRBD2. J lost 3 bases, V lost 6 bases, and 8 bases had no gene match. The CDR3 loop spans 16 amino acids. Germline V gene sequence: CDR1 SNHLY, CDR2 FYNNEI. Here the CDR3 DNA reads TGTGCCAGCAGACAGACTAGCGGGGACGGGACAGATACGCAGTATTTT. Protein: CASRQTSGDGTDTQYF.

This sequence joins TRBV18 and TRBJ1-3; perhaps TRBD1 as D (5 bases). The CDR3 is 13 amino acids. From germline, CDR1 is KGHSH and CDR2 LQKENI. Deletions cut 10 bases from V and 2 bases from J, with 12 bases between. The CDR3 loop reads CANKGVTGNTIYF. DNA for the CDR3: TGTGCCAACAAAGGGGTTACTGGAAACACCATATATTTT.